The rows below give T cell receptor beta chains drawn from one sample of a study of T-cell reconstitution after alpha-beta-depleted transplantation in children. A single record per CDR3 protein comes from TCRdb applying MiXCR to the PCR reads. The repertoire consists of fewer than 1 million distinct CDR3 sequences, with 15% to 20% occurring once and the leading ten covering roughly 5%. The material was PBMCs, mostly from graft donor cells, obtained 360 days after TCRalphabeta/CD19-depleted stem cell transplant. The source of these receptors is a male patient between 5 and 17 years old who had a stem cell transplant for acute lymphoblastic leukemia, so the T cells may come from the graft donor. The CDR3 runs from the conserved cysteine through the conserved F or W. Fields, in order: D gene, clone size, V gene, J gene, CDR3 DNA, CDR3 protein. The D gene is left open where the match is weak. For some rows the clone size is stated as once, few or many, or as a class when expanded; others skip it.

d_gene: -
abundance: few
v_gene: TRBV2
j_gene: TRBJ1-3
CDR3nt: TGTGCCCGTGACCCCGTAGCTGGAAACACCATATATTTT
CDR3aa: CARDPVAGNTIYF

d_gene: TRBD2
abundance: -
v_gene: TRBV19
j_gene: TRBJ2-2
CDR3nt: TGTGCCAGTAGTACAACTAGCGGACTACGCGGGGAGCTGTTTTTT
CDR3aa: CASSTTSGLRGELFF

d_gene: TRBD2
abundance: -
v_gene: TRBV3-1
j_gene: TRBJ2-4
CDR3nt: TGTGCCAGCAGCCAAGATCTGCTAGCGGGAGTATCCAAAAACATTCAGTACTTC
CDR3aa: CASSQDLLAGVSKNIQYF

d_gene: TRBD1
abundance: few
v_gene: TRBV2
j_gene: TRBJ2-2
CDR3nt: TGTGCCAGCAGTGAGACAGGGGGGTACACCGGGGAGCTGTTTTTT
CDR3aa: CASSETGGYTGELFF

d_gene: -
abundance: few
v_gene: TRBV29-1
j_gene: TRBJ1-5
CDR3nt: TGCAGCGCAAGAGCGGAGCCCCAGCATTTT
CDR3aa: CSARAEPQHF

d_gene: -
abundance: -
v_gene: TRBV25-1
j_gene: TRBJ1-2
CDR3nt: TGTGCCAGCAGTGAATATCTGGGGGCGCGTTATGGCTACACCTTC
CDR3aa: CASSEYLGARYGYTF

d_gene: TRBD2
abundance: -
v_gene: TRBV4-1
j_gene: TRBJ2-5
CDR3nt: TGCGCCAGCAGCCAAGGTCAACTAGCGGGAGGTGGGGAGACCCAGTACTTC
CDR3aa: CASSQGQLAGGGETQYF

d_gene: -
abundance: -
v_gene: TRBV10-3
j_gene: TRBJ2-7
CDR3nt: TGTGCCATCAGTGAATCGAGGTACGAGCAGTACTTC
CDR3aa: CAISESRYEQYF

d_gene: -
abundance: -
v_gene: TRBV7-2
j_gene: TRBJ1-2
CDR3nt: TGTGCCAGCAGTTCCCGGACAGAGTATGGCTACACCTTC
CDR3aa: CASSSRTEYGYTF

d_gene: TRBD1
abundance: few
v_gene: TRBV2
j_gene: TRBJ2-1
CDR3nt: TGTGCCAGCACCCCGACAGGGTCTAGGTACAATGAGCAGTTCTTC
CDR3aa: CASTPTGSRYNEQFF

d_gene: -
abundance: -
v_gene: TRBV2
j_gene: TRBJ2-2
CDR3nt: TGTGCCAGCCAGTGGGGTACGAATGGCCTGTTTTTT
CDR3aa: CASQWGTNGLFF

d_gene: TRBD2
abundance: -
v_gene: TRBV4-1
j_gene: TRBJ2-7
CDR3nt: TGCGCCAGCAGCCTGAGAGGGACGGCGCCGGGGGGCGAGCAGTACTTC
CDR3aa: CASSLRGTAPGGEQYF

d_gene: -
abundance: -
v_gene: TRBV4-1
j_gene: TRBJ2-7
CDR3nt: TGCGCCAGCAGCCCCCAGGGGGGTACAGGCGACTACGAGCAGTACTTC
CDR3aa: CASSPQGGTGDYEQYF

d_gene: -
abundance: -
v_gene: TRBV5-1
j_gene: TRBJ2-5
CDR3nt: TGCGCCAGCAGCTTCGGAGCGGCCCGGGAGACCCAGTACTTC
CDR3aa: CASSFGAARETQYF

d_gene: TRBD1
abundance: many
v_gene: TRBV10-3
j_gene: TRBJ2-7
CDR3nt: TGTGCCGTACAAGAAGGGACAGCGTCCTACGAGCAGTACTTC
CDR3aa: CAVQEGTASYEQYF

d_gene: TRBD2
abundance: few
v_gene: TRBV3-1
j_gene: TRBJ2-7
CDR3nt: TGTGCCAGCAGCCCTCAAAGACTAGCGGGAGGCTACGAGCAGTACTTC
CDR3aa: CASSPQRLAGGYEQYF

d_gene: TRBD2
abundance: -
v_gene: TRBV7-3
j_gene: TRBJ2-7
CDR3nt: TGTGCCAGCAGCTTAAAGCCGATTGGGACTAGCGGGAGGGCTAGCTCCTACGAGCAGTACTTC
CDR3aa: CASSLKPIGTSGRASSYEQYF

d_gene: TRBD1
abundance: -
v_gene: TRBV7-9
j_gene: TRBJ2-2
CDR3nt: TGTGCCAGCAGCTCCCTGCGACAGGGAGTTTTCACCGGGGAGCTGTTTTTT
CDR3aa: CASSSLRQGVFTGELFF

d_gene: -
abundance: -
v_gene: TRBV5-1
j_gene: TRBJ2-5
CDR3nt: TGCGCCAGCAGCTTGCGAGGGGAGTACCAAGAGACCCAGTACTTC
CDR3aa: CASSLRGEYQETQYF

d_gene: -
abundance: -
v_gene: TRBV9
j_gene: TRBJ2-2
CDR3nt: TGTGCCAGCAGCGTACTAGTCCACACCGGGGAGCTGTTTTTT
CDR3aa: CASSVLVHTGELFF

d_gene: TRBD1
abundance: -
v_gene: TRBV4-1
j_gene: TRBJ1-2
CDR3nt: TGCGCCAGCAGATCTCCGGGACAGGGGTCCCGAGGGAATGGCTACACCTTC
CDR3aa: CASRSPGQGSRGNGYTF

d_gene: TRBD2
abundance: few
v_gene: TRBV10-3
j_gene: TRBJ2-3
CDR3nt: TGTGCCATCAGTGAGGCTAGCGGGAGGATCACAGATACGCAGTATTTT
CDR3aa: CAISEASGRITDTQYF

d_gene: TRBD1
abundance: -
v_gene: TRBV20-1
j_gene: TRBJ2-7
CDR3nt: TGCAGTGCTTTCCGGACAGGTCCGATTTACGAGCAGTACTTC
CDR3aa: CSAFRTGPIYEQYF

d_gene: TRBD2
abundance: many
v_gene: TRBV4-1
j_gene: TRBJ2-7
CDR3nt: TGCGCCAGCAGCCAAGTGGGACTAGCGGGCTACGAGCAGTACTTC
CDR3aa: CASSQVGLAGYEQYF

d_gene: -
abundance: -
v_gene: TRBV27
j_gene: TRBJ2-7
CDR3nt: TGTGCCAGCAGAGGGTTGAAGCAGTACTTC
CDR3aa: CASRGLKQYF

d_gene: -
abundance: -
v_gene: TRBV10-1
j_gene: TRBJ2-3
CDR3nt: TGCGCCAGCAGTCGCGGAGGAAGCGGCACAGATACGCAGTATTTT
CDR3aa: CASSRGGSGTDTQYF

d_gene: -
abundance: -
v_gene: TRBV20-1
j_gene: TRBJ2-5
CDR3nt: TGCAGTGCTAGAGATTTAGGCGTTGGGGCCGGGGATCAAGAGACCCAGTACTTC
CDR3aa: CSARDLGVGAGDQETQYF